The 26 T cell receptor beta chains below all came from one sample that was sequenced in a study of blood T cell repertoires in COVID-19. Some clones are missing from TCRdb's copy, which holds only in-frame ones; the method was immunoSEQ multiplex PCR. The table includes 65,000 to 95,000 clones, over 65% detected once. Specimen: peripheral blood. Receptors were obtained from a man aged 45 to 65 with active or convalescent COVID-19.

As DNA, the CDR3 is TGTGCCAGCAGTTACTCGTTGGGCTCCTCTGGAAACACCATATATTTT. This gives the protein CASSYSLGSSGNTIYF. V usage is TRBV6-5 and J usage is TRBJ1-3; D unclear. The V end lost 0 bases, the J end lost 0 bases, and 9 bases lay between the germline ends. Germline lookup yields CDR1 MNHEY and CDR2 SVGAGI. CDR3 length: 16 residues.

This CDR3 reads CASSSETGRYEQYF. The DNA for the CDR3 is TGTGCCAGCAGCTCAGAGACAGGGAGGTACGAGCAGTACTTC. This chain joins TRBV7-8 and TRBJ2-7, with TRBD1 as a possible D gene (7 bases). The CDR3 is 14 residues long. Germline V gene data show CDR1 as SGHVS and CDR2 as FQNEAQ. V was cut by 4 bases and J by 4 bases, with 14 bases left in between. The full variable domain, completed using reference TRBV7-8 and TRBJ2-7, is GAGVSQSPRYKVAKRGQDVALRCDPISGHVSLFWYQQALGQGPEFLTYFQNEAQLDKSGLPSDRFFAERPEGSVSTLKIQRTQQEDSAVYLCASSSETGRYEQYFGPGTRLTVT.

The sample holds one count of this clone. The rearrangement links TRBV10-3 to TRBJ2-7; 10 bases map to TRBD2. Unmatched junction bases numbered 4, after V lost 0 bases and J lost 5 bases. The CDR3 consists of 15 residues. From germline, CDR1 is ENHRY and CDR2 SYGVKD. Here the CDR3 reads CAISESPSGGDEQYF. The CDR3 coding sequence is TGTGCCATCAGTGAGTCACCTAGCGGGGGCGACGAGCAGTACTTC.

The gene calls are TRBV9 and TRBJ2-1; unclear D gene. Germline lookup yields CDR1 SGDLS and CDR2 YYNGEE. V lost 0 bases to trimming and J lost 9 bases, with 22 bases between them. This CDR3 has 17 amino acids. The CDR3 loop reads CASSVEPSAGFQGEQFF. The CDR3, as DNA: TGTGCCAGCAGCGTAGAGCCGTCGGCAGGCTTCCAAGGTGAGCAGTTCTTC.

V usage is TRBV19 and J usage is TRBJ1-5; 9 positions match TRBD1. The CDR3 is 16 residues long. V trimming: 5 bases; J trimming: 6 bases; junction bases outside the gene matches: 11. Germline V gives CDR1 LNHDA, CDR2 SQIVND (reference sequence). For the CDR3, the DNA is TGTGCCAGTAGTCCCGGGACAGGGCTTCAGGGTCAGCCCCAGCATTTT. Protein product: CASSPGTGLQGQPQHF.

This sequence joins TRBV4-3 and TRBJ2-5; D might be TRBD1 (5 bases). Germline assignment: CDR1 LGHNA and CDR2 YSLEER. This CDR3 is built from 15 residues. V shed 0 bases and J shed 1 base, with 9 bases lying between them. DNA of the CDR3: TGCGCCAGCAGCCAAGAAAACAGGATCCAAGAGACCCAGTACTTC. Encoded protein: CASSQENRIQETQYF.

The chain uses TRBV7-8 and TRBJ2-1; D call uncertain. Germline V gene data show CDR1 as SGHVS and CDR2 as FQNEAQ. The CDR3 is made up of 11 amino acids. The V end lost 5 bases, the J end lost 7 bases, and 6 bases lay between the germline ends. CDR3 region: CASSPMNEQFF. The CDR3 region has the DNA TGTGCCAGCAGCCCCATGAATGAGCAGTTCTTC.

V and J are TRBV7-2 and TRBJ2-3; D is undetermined. Germline CDR1 reads SGHTA; CDR2 reads FQGNSA. V was shortened by 2 bases and J by 6 bases, with 6 bases between the two germline ends. This CDR3 is built from 12 residues. CDR3 DNA sequence: TGTGCCAGCAGCTTATTTCAGGATACGCAGTATTTT. It codes for CASSLFQDTQYF.

The CDR3 protein is CASSPDPRDSYEQYF. DNA of the CDR3: TGCGCCAGCAGCCCGGACCCCCGGGACTCCTACGAGCAGTACTTC. V usage is TRBV5-1 and J usage is TRBJ2-7; TRBD2 might be the D (5 bases). Germline values: CDR1 SGHRS, CDR2 YFSETQ. V dropped 4 bases and J dropped 0 bases, with 14 bases sitting between them. CDR3 length: 15 residues.

DNA for the CDR3: TGTGCCAGCAGCTTGATGACAGGGGCGGGAAACACCATATATTTT. This translates into CASSLMTGAGNTIYF. The rearrangement joins TRBV9 to TRBJ1-3, with TRBD1 matching 8 bases. The CDR3 contains 15 residues. Germline-derived CDR1 and CDR2 are SGDLS and YYNGEE. V was clipped by 4 bases and J by 4 bases; unmatched bases: 7.

In this sample, this clone turned up once. V is TRBV5-1 and J is TRBJ2-3; 10 nucleotides match TRBD2. CDR3 length equals 15 residues. V lost 7 bases and J lost 0; bases outside the gene matches: 5. Looked up from germline, CDR1 is SGHRS and CDR2 is YFSETQ. The CDR3 reads CASLAGAPSTDTQYF. CDR3 sequence (DNA): TGCGCCAGCCTAGCGGGGGCCCCTAGCACAGATACGCAGTATTTT.

The chain couples TRBV3-1 (or the pseudogene TRBV3-2) to TRBJ2-7, with a weak D call TRBD1 (6 bases). This CDR3 has 16 residues. Trimming left V 1 base short and J 5 bases short, with 18 bases between. The germline CDR1 and CDR2 sequences are LGHDT and YNNKEL (reference sequence). CDR3 loop: CASSQGFTGKLHEQYF. The CDR3 DNA sequence: TGTGCCAGCAGCCAAGGGTTCACAGGGAAGTTACACGAGCAGTACTTC.

This clone was found once. This rearrangement joins TRBV5-6 to TRBJ1-2, with unresolved D. Germline-derived CDR1 and CDR2 are SGHDT and YYEEEE. Between the trimmed V and J ends, which lost 1 base and 1 base, there was a span of 5 bases. The CDR3 spans 13 residues. This CDR3 is CASSLPVNYGYTF. The CDR3 DNA reads TGTGCCAGCAGCTTGCCGGTTAACTATGGCTACACCTTC.

In DNA, the CDR3 is TGTGCCAGCAGCCAAGGGGCAGGAATGAACACTGAAGCTTTCTTT. This translates into CASSQGAGMNTEAFF. V usage is TRBV4-2 and J usage is TRBJ1-1, with D unresolved. The V end lost 1 base, the J end lost 0 bases, and 9 bases lay between the germline ends. The germline V gene encodes CDR1 LGHNA and CDR2 YNFKEQ. CDR3 size: 15 residues.

The chain employs TRBV18 and TRBJ2-3, with 8 nucleotides matching TRBD2. There are 16 residues in the CDR3. Germline CDR1 KGHSH, CDR2 LQKENI. V was clipped by 4 bases and J by 2 bases; unmatched bases: 8. CDR3 DNA: TGTGCCAGCTCACTCAGCGGGGGAAGTTCCACAGATACGCAGTATTTT. Its translation: CASSLSGGSSTDTQYF.

The rearrangement joins TRBV7-2 to TRBJ1-4; TRBD1 agrees at 7 bases. Germline assignment: CDR1 SGHTA and CDR2 FQGNSA. The V and J ends lost 5 bases and 5 bases, in that order; junction bases with no gene match: 5. The CDR3 is made up of 14 amino acids. The CDR3 DNA sequence: TGTGCCAGCAGCCTGGGACAGTGGAATGAAAAACTGTTTTTT. Residues: CASSLGQWNEKLFF.

V and J are TRBV11-1 and TRBJ2-5; 7 bases fit TRBD2. CDR1 and CDR2 from the germline V gene are SGHAT and FQDESV (reference sequence). The CDR3 is made up of 15 amino acids. Unmatched junction bases numbered 6, after V lost 0 bases and J lost 5 bases. The chain's CDR3 is CASSLAGLVLETQYF. As DNA, the CDR3 is TGTGCCAGCAGCTTAGCTGGACTAGTGCTGGAGACCCAGTACTTC.

This sequence joins TRBV10-3 and TRBJ2-5; D possibly corresponds to TRBD2 (5 bases). Germline CDR1 reads ENHRY; CDR2 reads SYGVKD. There are 14 residues in the CDR3. V was cut by 0 bases and J by 6 bases, with 11 bases left in between. CDR3 loop: CAISESGDGQTQYF. CDR3 coding DNA: TGTGCCATCAGTGAGTCCGGGGATGGGCAGACCCAGTACTTC.

This chain uses TRBV24-1 with TRBJ2-3; 7 positions match TRBD1. The CDR3 is 14 residues long. V was clipped by 3 bases and J by 5 bases; unmatched bases: 4. Germline lookup yields CDR1 KGHDR and CDR2 SFDVKD. The DNA of the CDR3 is TGTGCCACCAGTGATGACAGGGCGGGAGATACGCAGTATTTT. Its protein is CATSDDRAGDTQYF.

This clone was seen once. The genes are TRBV27 and TRBJ1-2, with D perhaps TRBD1 (5 bases). CDR3 length equals 14 residues. Germline V CDR1 and CDR2: MNHEY, SMNVEV (reference sequence). V lost 8 bases to trimming and J lost 4 bases, with 17 bases between them. CDR3 in DNA: TGTGCCAGCCGGGAGAGGGGTGGGGTCTATGGCTACACCTTC. As protein: CASRERGGVYGYTF.

The V gene is TRBV19, the J gene TRBJ1-4; no clear D gene. CDR3 length: 16 amino acids. The germline V and J ends were trimmed by 10 bases and 1 base, with 19 bases remaining between them. CDR1 is LNHDA, CDR2 SQIVND, per germline (reference sequence). DNA for the CDR3: TGTGCCACCTCACAACCCGACGGGGTAACTAATGAAAAACTGTTTTTT. Its protein is CATSQPDGVTNEKLFF.

By proportion, this clone is medium-sized. The V call is TRBV2, the J call TRBJ1-1; the D is unclear. The V end lost 6 bases, the J end lost 3 bases, and 23 bases lay between the germline ends. Germline values: CDR1 SNHLY, CDR2 FYNNEI. This CDR3 region has 17 residues. The CDR3 DNA sequence: TGTGCCAGCAGCCGAAGGGTCGGTAGAGGGTCTGACACTGAAGCTTTCTTT. It specifies CASSRRVGRGSDTEAFF.

The J gene is TRBJ2-7, the V gene TRBV12-3 or TRBV12-4; D is ambiguous. Trimming left V 3 bases short and J 4 bases short, with 7 bases between. The CDR3 runs to 12 residues. The CDR3 coding sequence is TGTGCCAGCAGTTTTACGGGTTACGAGCAGTACTTC. This encodes CASSFTGYEQYF.

The rearrangement uses TRBV4-1 and TRBJ1-2; the D is unclear. Trimming took off 0 bases at V and 0 bases at J, with 8 bases between the two ends. The V gene's germline CDR1 is MGHRA and CDR2 YSYEKL. This CDR3 has 15 residues. This CDR3 is CASSQDGRTNYGYTF. The CDR3 coding sequence is TGCGCCAGCAGCCAAGATGGCAGGACTAACTATGGCTACACCTTC.

CDR3 nucleotides: TGCGCCAGCAGCTTCTTAGACATGAACACTGAAGCTTTCTTT. Translating it yields CASSFLDMNTEAFF. J is TRBJ1-1 and V is TRBV5-1, with unresolved D. The length of the CDR3 is 14 residues. The ends were cut back, 2 bases at V and 0 bases at J, with 8 bases in the middle. In germline, CDR1 is SGHRS, CDR2 YFSETQ.

The rearrangement uses TRBV7-8 and TRBJ2-7; TRBD1 matches 8 bases. The germline CDR1 and CDR2 sequences are SGHVS and FQNEAQ. This CDR3 comprises 15 residues. After removal of 2 bases from V and 6 bases from J, the junction contained 9 bases not matched to a gene. The CDR3 nucleotides read TGTGCCAGCAGCTTAACAGGGGGTAGTTCTCTCGAGCAGTACTTC. Protein: CASSLTGGSSLEQYF. Looking up the rest from reference TRBV7-8 and TRBJ2-7 gives the full variable domain: GAGVSQSPRYKVAKRGQDVALRCDPISGHVSLFWYQQALGQGPEFLTYFQNEAQLDKSGLPSDRFFAERPEGSVSTLKIQRTQQEDSAVYLCASSLTGGSSLEQYFGPGTRLTVT.